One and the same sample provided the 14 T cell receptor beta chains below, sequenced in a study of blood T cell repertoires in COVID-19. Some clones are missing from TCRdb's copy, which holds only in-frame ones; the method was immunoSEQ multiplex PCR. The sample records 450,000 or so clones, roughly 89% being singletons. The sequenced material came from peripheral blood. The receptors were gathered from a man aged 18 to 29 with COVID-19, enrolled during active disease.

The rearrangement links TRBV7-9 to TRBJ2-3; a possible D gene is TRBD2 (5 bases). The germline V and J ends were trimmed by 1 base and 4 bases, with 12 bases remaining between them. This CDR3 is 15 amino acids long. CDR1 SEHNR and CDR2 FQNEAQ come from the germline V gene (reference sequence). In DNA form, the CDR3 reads TGTGCCAGCAGCTTAGAAGTGGTTAGCGCAGATACGCAGTATTTT. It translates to CASSLEVVSADTQYF. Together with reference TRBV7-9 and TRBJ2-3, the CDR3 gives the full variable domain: DTGVSQNPRHKITKRGQNVTFRCDPISEHNRLYWYRQTLGQGPEFLTYFQNEAQLEKSRLLSDRFSAERPKGSFSTLEIQRTEQGDSAMYLCASSLEVVSADTQYFGPGTRLTVL.

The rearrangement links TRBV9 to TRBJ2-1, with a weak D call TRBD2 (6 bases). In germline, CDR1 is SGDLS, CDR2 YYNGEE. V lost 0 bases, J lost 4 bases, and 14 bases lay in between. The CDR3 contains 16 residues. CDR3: CASSVAMVGGYNEQFF. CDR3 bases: TGTGCCAGCAGCGTAGCTATGGTAGGAGGGTACAATGAGCAGTTCTTC.

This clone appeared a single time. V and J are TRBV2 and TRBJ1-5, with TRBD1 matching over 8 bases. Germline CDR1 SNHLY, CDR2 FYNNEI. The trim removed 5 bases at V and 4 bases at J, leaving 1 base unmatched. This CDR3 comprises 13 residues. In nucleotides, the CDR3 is TGTGCCAGCAGTTGGACAGGGAATCAGCCCCAGCATTTT. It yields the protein CASSWTGNQPQHF.

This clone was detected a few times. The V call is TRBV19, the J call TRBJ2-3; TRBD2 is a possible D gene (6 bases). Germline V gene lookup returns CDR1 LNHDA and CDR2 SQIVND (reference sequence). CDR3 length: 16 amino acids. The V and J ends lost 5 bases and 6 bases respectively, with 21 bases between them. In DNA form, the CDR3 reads TGTGCCAGTAGTCTACGGGGTAGCGGCTTCCCGGATACGCAGTATTTT. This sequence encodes CASSLRGSGFPDTQYF.

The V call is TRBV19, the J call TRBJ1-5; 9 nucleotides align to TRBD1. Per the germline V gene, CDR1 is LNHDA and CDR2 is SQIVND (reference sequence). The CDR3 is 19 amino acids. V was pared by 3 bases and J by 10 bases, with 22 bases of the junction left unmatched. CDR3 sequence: CASSISLGQGFRPPSPQHF. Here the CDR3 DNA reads TGTGCCAGTAGTATTAGTTTAGGACAGGGGTTTCGGCCCCCATCCCCCCAGCATTTT.

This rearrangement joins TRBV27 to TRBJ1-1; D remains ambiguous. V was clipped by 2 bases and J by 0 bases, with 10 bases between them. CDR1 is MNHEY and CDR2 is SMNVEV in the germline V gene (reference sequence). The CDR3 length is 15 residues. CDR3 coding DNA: TGTGCCAGCAGTTTAAATGGGCCCATGAACACTGAAGCTTTCTTT. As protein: CASSLNGPMNTEAFF.

CDR3 region: CASRPSASRTDTQYF. The CDR3 coding sequence is TGCGCCAGCAGGCCGAGCGCCAGTCGCACAGATACGCAGTATTTT. This chain links TRBV5-1 with TRBJ2-3; D is uncertain. This CDR3 comprises 15 residues. Germline V gene lookup returns CDR1 SGHRS and CDR2 YFSETQ. V gave up 5 bases and J gave up 1 base, with 14 bases separating them.

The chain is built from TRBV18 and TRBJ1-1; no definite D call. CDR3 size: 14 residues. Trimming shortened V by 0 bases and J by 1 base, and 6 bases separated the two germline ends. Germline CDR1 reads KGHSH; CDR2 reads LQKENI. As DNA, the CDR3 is TGTGCCAGCTCACCACCCACGCGGAACACTGAAGCTTTCTTT. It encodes CASSPPTRNTEAFF.

CDR3 amino acids: CASSATRRTQYF. In nucleotides, the CDR3 is TGTGCCAGCAGCGCCACGCGGAGAACCCAGTACTTC. The rearrangement links TRBV5-6 to TRBJ2-5; D is unresolved. V lost 4 bases and J lost 8, with 12 bases in between. The CDR3 is made up of 12 amino acids. The germline CDR1 and CDR2 sequences are SGHDT and YYEEEE. Full variable domain (rest looked up from reference TRBV5-6 and TRBJ2-5): DAGVTQSPTHLIKTRGQQVTLRCSPKSGHDTVSWYQQALGQGPQFIFQYYEEEERQRGNFPDRFSGHQFPNYSSELNVNALLLGDSALYLCASSATRRTQYFGPGTRLLVL.

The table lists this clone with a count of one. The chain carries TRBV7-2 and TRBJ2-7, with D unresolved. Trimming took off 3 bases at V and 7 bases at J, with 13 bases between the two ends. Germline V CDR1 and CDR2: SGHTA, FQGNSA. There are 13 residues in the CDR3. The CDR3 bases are TGTGCCAGCAGCTTTAGGCCCCCCGGGGAGCAGTACTTC. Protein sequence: CASSFRPPGEQYF.

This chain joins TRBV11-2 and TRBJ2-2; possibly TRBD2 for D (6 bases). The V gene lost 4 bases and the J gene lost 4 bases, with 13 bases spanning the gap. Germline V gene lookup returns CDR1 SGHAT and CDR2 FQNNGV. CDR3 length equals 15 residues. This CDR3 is CASSSVGGTTGELFF. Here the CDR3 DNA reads TGTGCCAGCAGCTCCGTTGGCGGGACCACCGGGGAGCTGTTTTTT.

This chain's CDR3 is CASSPQDGELFF. In nucleotides, the CDR3 is TGTGCCAGCAGCCCCCAGGACGGGGAGCTGTTTTTT. The chain is built from TRBV6-5 and TRBJ2-2; D uncertain. Germline V gene data show CDR1 as MNHEY and CDR2 as SVGAGI. The CDR3 loop spans 12 amino acids. V lost 6 bases, J lost 7 bases, and 9 bases lay in between.

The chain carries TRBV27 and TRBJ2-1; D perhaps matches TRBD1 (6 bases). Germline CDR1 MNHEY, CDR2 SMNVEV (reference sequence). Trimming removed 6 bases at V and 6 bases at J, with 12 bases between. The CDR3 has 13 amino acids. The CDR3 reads CASSPDRRNEQFF. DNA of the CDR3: TGTGCCAGCAGCCCAGACAGGCGCAATGAGCAGTTCTTC.

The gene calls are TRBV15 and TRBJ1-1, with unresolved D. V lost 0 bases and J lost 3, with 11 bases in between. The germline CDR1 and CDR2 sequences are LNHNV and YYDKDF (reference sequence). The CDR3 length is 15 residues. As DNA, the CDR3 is TGTGCCACCAGCAGAGAGACAAGCGGGGACACTGAAGCTTTCTTT. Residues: CATSRETSGDTEAFF. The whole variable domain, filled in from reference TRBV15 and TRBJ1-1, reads DAMVIQNPRYQVTQFGKPVTLSCSQTLNHNVMYWYQQKSSQAPKLLFHYYDKDFNNEADTPDNFQSRRPNTSFCFLDIRSPGLGDTAMYLCATSRETSGDTEAFFGQGTRLTVV.